A selection of T cell receptor beta chains follows, all from one sample in a study of identical twins. TCRdb processed the 5' RACE reads anew with MiXCR; each CDR3 protein has one entry. The table lists over 500,000 distinct CDR3 sequences, roughly a fifth of them singletons. These same data were also listed under a study on T cells expressing NK-cell markers.

Sequencing was performed on CD4+ T cells sorted from blood. These receptor sequences come from a woman aged 18-35 years in good health. Each CDR3 is given with its conserved first and last residue. The D gene is left open where the match is weak. Part of the rows lack a size; the others show once, few, many or a class for expanded clones.

cdr3_nt	cdr3_aa	j_call	v_call	clone_size	d_call
TGTGCCTGGAGTCCCGACAGGGCTTGTGAGCAGTTCTTC	CAWSPDRACEQFF	TRBJ2-1	TRBV30	.	TRBD1
TGTGCCACCAGTGATTCCAGGACAGGGGTGGTTCAGCCCCAGCATTTT	CATSDSRTGVVQPQHF	TRBJ1-5	TRBV24-1	.	TRBD1
TGTGCCACCACTCTAGCGGAGCGTTACAATGAGCAGTTCTTC	CATTLAERYNEQFF	TRBJ2-1	TRBV10-3	.	TRBD2
TGTGCCAGTAGTGATAGGACTAACTATGGCTACACCTTC	CASSDRTNYGYTF	TRBJ1-2	TRBV19	.	.
TGCGCCAGCAGCTTGGGACTAGCAAGGAACAATGAGCAGTTCTTC	CASSLGLARNNEQFF	TRBJ2-1	TRBV5-1	few	TRBD2
TGCGCCAGCAGCCATGACAGGGGAGGCGAAAAACTGTTTTTT	CASSHDRGGEKLFF	TRBJ1-4	TRBV5-1	many	TRBD1
TGTGCCAGCAGTTACTCCCATGGACCGAACACTGAAGCTTTCTTT	CASSYSHGPNTEAFF	TRBJ1-1	TRBV6-2/TRBV6-3	.	.
TGTGCCATCAGTGTGGGCGAGCGGTTCTCCTACGAGCAGTACTTC	CAISVGERFSYEQYF	TRBJ2-7	TRBV10-3	.	.
TGTGCCAGCAGCGGGGACCACTCCTACGAGCAGTACTTC	CASSGDHSYEQYF	TRBJ2-7	TRBV7-2	few	.
TGTGCCAGCAGTTTGCTAGGGCGGCGCGGGGATAGGACCCAGTACTTC	CASSLLGRRGDRTQYF	TRBJ2-5	TRBV12-3/TRBV12-4	few	.
TGCAGTGCTAGAGAGTCCGGGGCGCGAAATTGGGAGCAGTACTTC	CSARESGARNWEQYF	TRBJ2-7	TRBV20-1	.	.
TGCGCCAGCAGCTTGCGTGTGGGGTACGAGCAGTACTTC	CASSLRVGYEQYF	TRBJ2-7	TRBV5-1	few	.
TGTGCCAGCAGTTTTACCCAGGGGGGGAATGGCTACACCTTC	CASSFTQGGNGYTF	TRBJ1-2	TRBV12-3/TRBV12-4	.	TRBD1
TGCAGTGCTGGGGGGCGGGGAGAGACCCAGTACTTC	CSAGGRGETQYF	TRBJ2-5	TRBV20-1	few	.
TGTGCCAGCAAGGCGTTCTATGGCTACACCTTC	CASKAFYGYTF	TRBJ1-2	TRBV12-3/TRBV12-4	.	.
TGCAGTGCTACGGTGGGGACGGCGAATCAGCCCCAGCATTTT	CSATVGTANQPQHF	TRBJ1-5	TRBV20-1	.	.
TGTGCCAGCAGGGGGGACACGGCTTACACCTTC	CASRGDTAYTF	TRBJ1-2	TRBV7-9	few	.
TGTGCCAGCAGTTTAGCTCCGGGACTAGGGGGGGGTGAGCAGTTCTTC	CASSLAPGLGGGEQFF	TRBJ2-1	TRBV12-3/TRBV12-4	few	TRBD2
TGTGCCAGCAGCCCTCGGCGGTCTCGGGATACGCAGTATTTT	CASSPRRSRDTQYF	TRBJ2-3	TRBV7-2	.	.
TGTGCCAGCGTCCTAGGGCGGGTTTCCGGGGAGCTGTTTTTT	CASVLGRVSGELFF	TRBJ2-2	TRBV7-2	.	.
TGCAGCGTACCCGGGACAACGAACCGCCTAATAGGCTACACCTTC	CSVPGTTNRLIGYTF	TRBJ1-2	TRBV29-1	few	.
TGTGCCAGCTCGTCCGCTAGCGCCAATGAGCAGTTCTTC	CASSSASANEQFF	TRBJ2-1	TRBV18	.	.
TGTGCCAGCAGTTTACGCCACACAGATACGCAGTATTTT	CASSLRHTDTQYF	TRBJ2-3	TRBV12-3/TRBV12-4	many	.
TGTGCCAGCAGTTGGGACAGGGAGGCACAGCCCCAGCATTTT	CASSWDREAQPQHF	TRBJ1-5	TRBV12-3/TRBV12-4	.	TRBD1
TGTGCCAGCAGCCAGGGACTAGCGTTAAGCGGGGAGCTGTTTTTT	CASSQGLALSGELFF	TRBJ2-2	TRBV11-2	.	TRBD2
TGCAGTGCTAGAGATCCACAGCGGACCTACGAGCAGTACTTC	CSARDPQRTYEQYF	TRBJ2-7	TRBV20-1	.	.
TGTGCCAGCAGTGCCCAGCCAACTAGCGGGGGCACCGGGGAGCTGTTTTTT	CASSAQPTSGGTGELFF	TRBJ2-2	TRBV7-3	.	TRBD2
TGTGCCAGCAGCCCCATCGGACACAGCACCGAAAAACTGTTTTTT	CASSPIGHSTEKLFF	TRBJ1-4	TRBV7-2	once	.
TGTGCCAGCCGTCCAGACACAGATACGCAGTATTTT	CASRPDTDTQYF	TRBJ2-3	TRBV2	.	.
TGTGCTAGTGGTTTAACTACCGGGACTAGCGGGAGCAATGAGCAGTTCTTC	CASGLTTGTSGSNEQFF	TRBJ2-1	TRBV12-5	.	TRBD2
TGTGCCAGCAGGGAATTTGGGGGTAAAGAGACCCAGTACTTC	CASREFGGKETQYF	TRBJ2-5	TRBV6-1	.	.
TGTGCCAGCAGGGAAGGAAGAACGGCGGGCACTGAAGCTTTCTTT	CASREGRTAGTEAFF	TRBJ1-1	TRBV2	.	.
TGCGCCAGCAAAAAGGATGCTGGTTTGTGCGGGGAGCTGTTTTTT	CASKKDAGLCGELFF	TRBJ2-2	TRBV5-1	.	.
TGTGCCAGCAGCGCCAATCCCGGGACCCCGATCGGGTACACCTTC	CASSANPGTPIGYTF	TRBJ1-2	TRBV5-6	.	.
TGTGCCAGCAGCTTACAGACGTCCTCGAGAGGAAACACCATATATTTT	CASSLQTSSRGNTIYF	TRBJ1-3	TRBV7-2	few	.
TGTGCCAGCAGTTTTGTACCAGGGGTCTATGGCTACACCTTC	CASSFVPGVYGYTF	TRBJ1-2	TRBV12-3/TRBV12-4	.	.
TGTGCCAGCACCCCGACAGGGGGTCGGCGCGAGCAGTTCTTC	CASTPTGGRREQFF	TRBJ2-1	TRBV12-3/TRBV12-4	many	TRBD1
TGCGCCAGCAGCTTGGCCGTGGGCCGGAATGAGCAGTTCTTC	CASSLAVGRNEQFF	TRBJ2-1	TRBV5-1	many	.
TGTGCCAGCAGCTTAGGTAGTGATGGGCAGCCCCAGCATTTT	CASSLGSDGQPQHF	TRBJ1-5	TRBV7-2	.	.